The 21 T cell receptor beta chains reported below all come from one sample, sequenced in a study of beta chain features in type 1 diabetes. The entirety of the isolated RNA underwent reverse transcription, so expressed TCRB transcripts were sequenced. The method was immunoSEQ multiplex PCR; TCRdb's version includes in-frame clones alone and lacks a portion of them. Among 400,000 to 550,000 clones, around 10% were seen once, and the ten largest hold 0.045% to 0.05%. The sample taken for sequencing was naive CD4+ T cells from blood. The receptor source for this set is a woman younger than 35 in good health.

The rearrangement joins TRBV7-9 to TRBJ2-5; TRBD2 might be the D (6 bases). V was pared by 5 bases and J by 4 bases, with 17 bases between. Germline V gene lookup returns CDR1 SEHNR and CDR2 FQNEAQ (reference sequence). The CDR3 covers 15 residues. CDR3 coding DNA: TGTGCCAGCAGCCCAAGGGCAATCGGGGGAGAGACCCAGTACTTC. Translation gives CASSPRAIGGETQYF.

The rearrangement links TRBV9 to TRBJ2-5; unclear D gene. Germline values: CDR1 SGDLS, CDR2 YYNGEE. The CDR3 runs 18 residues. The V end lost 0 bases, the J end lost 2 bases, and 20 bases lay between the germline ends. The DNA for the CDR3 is TGTGCCAGCAGCGTAGCCCCCCAGTGGAGCGTTGAGCAAGAGACCCAGTACTTC. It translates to CASSVAPQWSVEQETQYF.

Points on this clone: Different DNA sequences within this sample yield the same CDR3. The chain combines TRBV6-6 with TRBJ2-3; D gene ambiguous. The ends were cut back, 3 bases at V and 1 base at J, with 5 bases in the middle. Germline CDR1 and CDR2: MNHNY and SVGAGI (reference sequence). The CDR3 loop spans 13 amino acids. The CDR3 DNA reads TGTGCCAGCAGTTATGATCGCACAGATACGCAGTATTTT. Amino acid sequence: CASSYDRTDTQYF.

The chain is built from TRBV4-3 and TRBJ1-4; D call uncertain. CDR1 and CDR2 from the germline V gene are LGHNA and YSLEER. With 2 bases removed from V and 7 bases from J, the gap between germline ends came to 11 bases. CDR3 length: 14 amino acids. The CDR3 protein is CASSQQRSSEKLFF. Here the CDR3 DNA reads TGCGCCAGCAGCCAACAAAGAAGTAGTGAAAAACTGTTTTTT.

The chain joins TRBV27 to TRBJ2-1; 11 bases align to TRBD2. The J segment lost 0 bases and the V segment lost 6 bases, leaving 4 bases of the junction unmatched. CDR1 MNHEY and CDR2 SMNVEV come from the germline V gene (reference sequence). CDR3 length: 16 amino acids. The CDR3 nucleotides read TGTGCCAGCAGCGCCCTAGCGGGGGGCTCCTACAATGAGCAGTTCTTC. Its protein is CASSALAGGSYNEQFF.

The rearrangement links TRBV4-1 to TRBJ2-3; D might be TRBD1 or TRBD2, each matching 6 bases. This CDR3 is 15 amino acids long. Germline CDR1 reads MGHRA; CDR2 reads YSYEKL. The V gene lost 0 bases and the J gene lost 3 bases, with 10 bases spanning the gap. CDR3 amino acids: CASSQDGGRTDTQYF. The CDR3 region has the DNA TGCGCCAGCAGCCAAGATGGGGGGCGAACAGATACGCAGTATTTT.

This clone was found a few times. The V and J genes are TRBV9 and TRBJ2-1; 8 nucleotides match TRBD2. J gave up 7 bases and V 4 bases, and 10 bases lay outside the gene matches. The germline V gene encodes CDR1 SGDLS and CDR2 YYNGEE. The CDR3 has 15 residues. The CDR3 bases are TGTGCCAGCAGCACACGACTAGCGTTGGGGAATGAGCAGTTCTTC. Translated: CASSTRLALGNEQFF.

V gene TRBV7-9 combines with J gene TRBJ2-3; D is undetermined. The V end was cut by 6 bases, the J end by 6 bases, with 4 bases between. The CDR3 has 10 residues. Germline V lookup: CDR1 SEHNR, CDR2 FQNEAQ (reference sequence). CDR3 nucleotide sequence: TGTGCCAGCAGGGGGGATACGCAGTATTTT. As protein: CASRGDTQYF.

The CDR3 DNA reads TGTGCCAGCAGACCAACCCCCGTAGCGGGAAGGATCACCGGGGAGCTGTTTTTT. Translated: CASRPTPVAGRITGELFF. The rearrangement joins TRBV9 to TRBJ2-2; TRBD2 matches 8 bases. The CDR3 consists of 18 residues. The V gene end was trimmed by 5 bases and the J gene end by 4 bases; junction bases not matched to a gene: 16. CDR1 and CDR2 from the germline V gene are SGDLS and YYNGEE. The variable domain in full, with the rest retrieved from reference TRBV9 and TRBJ2-2, is DSGVTQTPKHLITATGQRVTLRCSPRSGDLSVYWYQQSLDQGLQFLIQYYNGEERAKGNILERFSAQQFPDLHSELNLSSLELGDSALYFCASRPTPVAGRITGELFFGEGSRLTVL.

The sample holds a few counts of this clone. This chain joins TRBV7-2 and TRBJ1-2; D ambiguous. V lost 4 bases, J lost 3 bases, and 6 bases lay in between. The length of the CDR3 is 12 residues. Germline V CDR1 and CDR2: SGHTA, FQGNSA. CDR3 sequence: CASSYDDYGYTF. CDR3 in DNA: TGTGCCAGCAGCTACGACGACTATGGCTACACCTTC.

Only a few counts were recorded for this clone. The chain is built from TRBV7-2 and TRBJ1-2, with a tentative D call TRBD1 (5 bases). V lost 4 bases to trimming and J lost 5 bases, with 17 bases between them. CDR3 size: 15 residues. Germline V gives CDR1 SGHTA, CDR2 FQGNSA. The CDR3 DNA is TGTGCCAGCAGCTCATGGTCGGGACGGAAGTATGGCTACACCTTC. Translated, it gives CASSSWSGRKYGYTF.

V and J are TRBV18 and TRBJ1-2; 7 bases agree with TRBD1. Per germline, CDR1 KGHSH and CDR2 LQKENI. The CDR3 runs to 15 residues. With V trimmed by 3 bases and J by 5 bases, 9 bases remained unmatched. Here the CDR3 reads CASSPDRSQLYGYTF. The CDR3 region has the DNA TGTGCCAGCTCACCGGACAGGTCGCAGTTATATGGCTACACCTTC.

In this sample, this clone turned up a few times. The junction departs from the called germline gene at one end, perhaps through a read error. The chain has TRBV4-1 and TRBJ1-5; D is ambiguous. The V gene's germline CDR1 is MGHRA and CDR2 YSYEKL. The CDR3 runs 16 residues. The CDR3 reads CAISQGRGQGNQPQHF. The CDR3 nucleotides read TGCGCCATCAGCCAAGGACGCGGGCAGGGCAATCAGCCCCAGCATTTT.

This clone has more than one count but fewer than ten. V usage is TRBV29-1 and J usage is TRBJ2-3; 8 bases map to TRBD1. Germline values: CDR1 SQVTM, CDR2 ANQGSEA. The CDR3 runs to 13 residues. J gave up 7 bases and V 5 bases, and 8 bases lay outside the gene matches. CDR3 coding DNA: TGCAGCGTTCGAGGACAGGGTGAGAATACGCAGTATTTT. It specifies CSVRGQGENTQYF.

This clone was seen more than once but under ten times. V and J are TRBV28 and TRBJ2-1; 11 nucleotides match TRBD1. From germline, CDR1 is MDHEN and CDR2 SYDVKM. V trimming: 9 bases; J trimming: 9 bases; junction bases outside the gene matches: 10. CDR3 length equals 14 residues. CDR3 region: CASRGQGVAGEQFF. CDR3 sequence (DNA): TGTGCCAGTCGGGGACAGGGGGTGGCCGGTGAGCAGTTCTTC.

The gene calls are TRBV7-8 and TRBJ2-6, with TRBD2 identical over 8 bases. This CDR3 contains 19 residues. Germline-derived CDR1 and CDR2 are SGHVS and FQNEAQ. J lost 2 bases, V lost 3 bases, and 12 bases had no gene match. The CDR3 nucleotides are TGTGCCAGCAGCTTGGGGCGAGCGGGAGCTTTCACTGGGGCCAACGTCCTGACTTTC. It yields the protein CASSLGRAGAFTGANVLTF.

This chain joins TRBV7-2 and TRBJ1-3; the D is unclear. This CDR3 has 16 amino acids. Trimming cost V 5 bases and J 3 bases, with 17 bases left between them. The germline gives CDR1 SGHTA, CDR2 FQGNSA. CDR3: CASSALRVSFGNTIYF. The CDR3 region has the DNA TGTGCCAGCAGCGCACTGAGAGTGAGTTTTGGAAACACCATATATTTT.

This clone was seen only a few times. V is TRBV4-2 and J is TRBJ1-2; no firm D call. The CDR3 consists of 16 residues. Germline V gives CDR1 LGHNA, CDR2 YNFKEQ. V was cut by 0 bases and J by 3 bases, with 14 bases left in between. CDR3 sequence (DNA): TGTGCCAGCAGCCAAGAAGGGCGCAGTCGGGACTATGGCTACACCTTC. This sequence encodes CASSQEGRSRDYGYTF.

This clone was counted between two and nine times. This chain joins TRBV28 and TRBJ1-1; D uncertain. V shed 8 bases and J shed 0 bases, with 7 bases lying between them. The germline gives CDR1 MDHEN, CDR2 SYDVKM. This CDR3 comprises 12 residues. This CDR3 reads CASEVMNTEAFF. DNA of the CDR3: TGTGCCAGCGAAGTGATGAACACTGAAGCTTTCTTT.

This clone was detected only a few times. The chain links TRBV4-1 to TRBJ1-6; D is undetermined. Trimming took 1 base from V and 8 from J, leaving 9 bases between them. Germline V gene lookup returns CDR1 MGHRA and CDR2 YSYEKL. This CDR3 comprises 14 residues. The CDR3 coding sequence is TGCGCCAGCAGCCAAGTAGGGCAGTATTCACCCCTCCACTTT. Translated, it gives CASSQVGQYSPLHF.

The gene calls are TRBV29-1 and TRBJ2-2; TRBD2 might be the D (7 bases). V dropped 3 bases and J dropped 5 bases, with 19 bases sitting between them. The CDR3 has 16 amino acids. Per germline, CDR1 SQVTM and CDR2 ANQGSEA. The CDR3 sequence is CSVEGRGLQGTGELFF. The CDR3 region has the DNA TGCAGCGTTGAGGGCAGGGGACTACAAGGAACCGGGGAGCTGTTTTTT.